This T cell receptor (beta chain) derives from a study of blood T cell repertoires in COVID-19. The CDR3 is made up of 14 amino acids. Germline V gene lookup returns CDR1 SEHNR and CDR2 FQNEAQ (reference sequence). The trim removed 4 bases at V and 8 bases at J, leaving 7 bases unmatched. Some clones are missing from TCRdb's copy, which holds only in-frame ones; the method was immunoSEQ multiplex PCR. Of a few hundred thousand clones listed, around 86% are singletons. The source material was peripheral blood. The V and J genes are TRBV7-9 and TRBJ2-1; 8 nucleotides match TRBD1. This TCR derives from a woman between 45 and 65 years old with COVID-19, enrolled during active disease. CDR3 sequence reads: CASSSSQGAYEQFF. The CDR3 DNA reads as TGTGCCAGCAGCTCGTCCCAGGGGGCATATGAGCAGTTCTTC.